These 14 T cell receptor beta chains were all obtained from the same sample, sequenced in a study of neurological immune-mediated disorders. In TCRdb, the 5' RACE reads were re-called with MiXCR into one record per CDR3 protein. The sample yields some 50,000 distinct CDR3 sequences, under 30% seen once. Source material: PBMCs. All receptors come from a woman in her seventies in good health.

A few counts support this clonotype. The chain is built from TRBV20-1 and TRBJ1-1; 8 bases align to TRBD1. CDR1 DFQATT and CDR2 SNEGSKA come from the germline V gene (reference sequence). The CDR3 is made up of 13 amino acids. V shed 5 bases and J 3 bases; nucleotides not matched to a gene: 5. The CDR3 DNA reads as TGCAGTGCTTCAGGACAGGGCGACACTGAAGCTTTCTTT. It translates to CSASGQGDTEAFF.

Turning to this clonotype: This may arise from a read error, as a much more abundant clone is one base away. This chain joins TRBV11-2 and TRBJ2-3; D unresolved. CDR1 SGHAT and CDR2 FQNNGV come from the germline V gene. This CDR3 has 12 amino acids. CDR3 nucleotide sequence: TGTGCCAACAGCTTAGTAGTGGATACGCAGTATTTT. It yields the protein CANSLVVDTQYF.

This clonotype occurred many times. V and J are TRBV7-2 and TRBJ2-7, with D tentatively TRBD2 (5 bases). Germline V CDR1 and CDR2: SGHTA, FQGNSA. CDR3 length: 13 residues. The V gene lost 3 bases and the J gene lost 6 bases, with 12 bases spanning the gap. The CDR3 is CASSFERTGEQYF. CDR3 in DNA: TGTGCCAGCAGCTTCGAGCGGACGGGCGAGCAGTACTTC.

With regard to this clonotype: Relative to the germline gene, one junction end is altered; a read error may explain this. The CDR3 loop is CASNQVVGQETQYF. CDR3 DNA sequence: TGTGCCAGCAACCAAGTAGTGGGGCAGGAGACCCAGTACTTC. The rearrangement links TRBV14 to TRBJ2-5, with a weak D call TRBD1 (5 bases). The CDR3 length is 14 residues. Germline V gene lookup returns CDR1 SGHDN and CDR2 FVKESK.

This clonotype was seen ten or more times. The genes are TRBV5-1 and TRBJ2-3, with 9 bases that match TRBD2. The CDR3 sequence is 18 residues long. The germline V gene encodes CDR1 SGHRS and CDR2 YFSETQ. V gave up 0 bases and J gave up 3 bases; unmatched junction bases: 11. The CDR3 here is CASSLERGVAGMTDTQYF. CDR3 sequence (DNA): TGCGCCAGCAGCTTGGAGCGGGGGGTAGCGGGAATGACAGATACGCAGTATTTT.

The chain joins TRBV28 to TRBJ2-2, with 9 bases identical to TRBD1. The V gene end was trimmed by 5 bases and the J gene end by 8 bases; junction bases not matched to a gene: 12. CDR1 and CDR2 from the germline V gene are MDHEN and SYDVKM. This CDR3 spans 16 amino acids. For the CDR3, the DNA is TGTGCCAGCAGTACCCCGGGACAGGGCCTTCCAGGGGAGCTGTTTTTT. It specifies CASSTPGQGLPGELFF.

V gene TRBV20-1 combines with J gene TRBJ2-1, with 13 bases that match TRBD2. Germline assignment: CDR1 DFQATT and CDR2 SNEGSKA (reference sequence). The CDR3 covers 12 residues. V lost 5 bases to trimming and J lost 10 bases; unmatched junction nucleotides: 2. The CDR3 bases are TGCAGTGCTCGGGGACTAGCGGGGGAGCAGTTCTTC. Translated, it gives CSARGLAGEQFF.

This clonotype was observed many times. This chain links TRBV10-3 with TRBJ2-5; 10 nucleotides line up with TRBD2. CDR1 is ENHRY and CDR2 is SYGVKD in the germline V gene. V lost 2 bases, J lost 2 bases, and 5 bases stayed unmatched. The CDR3 extends over 16 amino acids. Here the CDR3 reads CAISEGLAGEQETQYF. DNA for the CDR3: TGTGCCATCAGTGAGGGGCTAGCGGGAGAGCAAGAGACCCAGTACTTC.

The rearrangement links TRBV6-6 to TRBJ1-6; D may be TRBD1 (6 bases). The ends were cut back, 1 base at V and 9 bases at J, with 13 bases in the middle. Germline values: CDR1 MNHNY, CDR2 SVGAGI (reference sequence). The CDR3 is 15 amino acids. CDR3 in amino acids: CASSYCTGRGSPLHF. CDR3 nucleotide sequence: TGTGCCAGCAGTTACTGTACAGGGCGAGGTTCACCCCTCCACTTT.

This clonotype was found many times. V and J are TRBV5-1 and TRBJ2-2; D remains ambiguous. Trimming cost V 4 bases and J 4 bases, with 17 bases left between them. Looked up from germline, CDR1 is SGHRS and CDR2 is YFSETQ. This CDR3 region has 16 residues. The CDR3 region is CASSTDPFGLTGELFF. The CDR3 region has the DNA TGCGCCAGCAGCACGGACCCCTTTGGCCTCACCGGGGAGCTGTTTTTT.

This clonotype has at least ten counts. The rearrangement uses TRBV5-1 and TRBJ2-7, with D perhaps assigned TRBD1 or TRBD2 (5 bases each). The length of the CDR3 is 17 residues. CDR1 is SGHRS and CDR2 is YFSETQ in the germline V gene. Trimming left V 0 bases short and J 1 base short, with 17 bases between. The DNA for the CDR3 is TGCGCCAGCAGCTTGGGTCCGGGGCAGGAGGTTTCCTACGAGCAGTACTTC. It encodes CASSLGPGQEVSYEQYF.

Many counts were recorded for this clonotype. This chain uses TRBV20-1 with TRBJ2-2; 7 bases match TRBD1. V lost 3 bases to trimming and J lost 5 bases; unmatched junction nucleotides: 9. The CDR3 is made up of 15 amino acids. Germline CDR1 DFQATT, CDR2 SNEGSKA (reference sequence). The CDR3 DNA reads as TGCAGTGCTAGGGGTAGGGGGCGCCGGACCGGGGAGCTGTTTTTT. It encodes CSARGRGRRTGELFF.

This clonotype was seen many times. The J gene is TRBJ1-1, the V gene TRBV20-1, with 7 bases fitting TRBD1. The germline gives CDR1 DFQATT, CDR2 SNEGSKA (reference sequence). The CDR3 runs 14 residues. Trimming cost V 4 bases and J 1 base; bases outside gene matches: 6. CDR3 sequence: CSATKRQGNTEAFF. In DNA, the CDR3 is TGCAGTGCTACAAAGAGACAGGGGAACACTGAAGCTTTCTTT.

V is TRBV27 and J is TRBJ1-1; 8 bases fit TRBD1. Germline assignment: CDR1 MNHEY and CDR2 SMNVEV (reference sequence). The CDR3 has 15 residues. V trimming: 4 bases; J trimming: 5 bases; junction bases outside the gene matches: 9. The CDR3 sequence: CASSYLTGAGTEAFF. CDR3 nucleotides: TGTGCCAGCAGTTATTTGACAGGGGCAGGGACTGAAGCTTTCTTT.